Given below is one T cell receptor (beta chain) in context. These data originate in a study of Ad26.COV2.S vaccination and SARS-CoV-2 variants. About the research overall: The donor belonged to the COV1001 Ad26.COV2.S trial arm.

Specified treatment: about 20 received Ad26.COV2.S at low or high dose, single or two shots; 5 received placebo; per-sample allocation not given. Following the first vaccine or placebo injection, samples were taken on day 63. The repertoire was sequenced with immunoSEQ multiplex PCR; TCRdb's copy has only in-frame clones and lacks some. Of roughly 700,000 clones in the sample, 89% were seen once. Trimming left V 4 bases short and J 5 bases short, with 17 bases between. CDR1 and CDR2 from the germline V gene are LGHNA and YSLEER. CDR3 length: 15 amino acids. This chain links TRBV4-3 with TRBJ1-2, with a possible D match to TRBD1 (6 bases). The sample was peripheral blood, taken in a trial of Ad26.COV2.S vaccine versus placebo. The receptor was isolated from a person aged 18 to 59 who received the Ad26.COV2.S COVID-19 vaccine or a placebo. The CDR3 nucleotides read TGCGCCAGCAGCCTCTCGGGGGCCTCCTTTTATGGCTACACCTTC. Its translation is CASSLSGASFYGYTF.